These 5 T cell receptor beta chains were all obtained from the same sample, sequenced in a study of cytomegalovirus exposure and HLA in healthy donors. Amplification used 60 Vbeta primers and 13 Jbeta primers. Assay: immunoSEQ multiplex PCR; the TCRdb copy retains only in-frame clones and omits some. This sample carries under 200,000 clones, about 80% of them seen once, and the ten largest clones take 4.4%. The sample taken for sequencing was PBMCs. The receptor source for this set is a woman aged 25-40 years in good health and CMV-seropositive.

The chain couples TRBV5-5 to TRBJ2-2; 11 positions agree with TRBD1. With 0 bases clipped from V and 6 bases from J, the junction kept 7 bases outside the gene matches. CDR1 and CDR2 (germline): SGHKS, YYEKEE (reference sequence). The CDR3 runs to 17 residues. CDR3 nucleotides: TGTGCCAGCAGCTTGGCGGGGAAGGACAGGGGGCCCGGGGAGCTGTTTTTT. Its protein product is CASSLAGKDRGPGELFF.

The genes are TRBV2 and TRBJ1-4; 8 bases fit TRBD1. With V trimmed by 4 bases and J by 8 bases, 15 bases remained unmatched. This CDR3 comprises 17 residues. Germline V gene sequence: CDR1 SNHLY, CDR2 FYNNEI. Here the CDR3 reads CASSGPGQEDWGEKLFF. The DNA for the CDR3 is TGTGCCAGCAGTGGGCCGGGACAGGAGGATTGGGGGGAAAAACTGTTTTTT. Combining the CDR3 with reference TRBV2 and TRBJ1-4 gives the whole variable domain EPEVTQTPSHQVTQMGQEVILRCVPISNHLYFYWYRQILGQKVEFLVSFYNNEISEKSEIFDDQFSVERPDGSNFTLKIRSTKLEDSAMYFCASSGPGQEDWGEKLFFGSGTQLSVL.

CDR3 sequence reads: CASSLRTAVWEQYF. DNA of the CDR3: TGCGCCAGCAGCTTGCGTACAGCCGTCTGGGAGCAGTACTTC. The chain links TRBV5-1 to TRBJ2-7; D ambiguous. This CDR3 has 14 residues. Germline CDR1 SGHRS, CDR2 YFSETQ. The V and J ends lost 1 base and 7 bases respectively, with 15 bases between them.

The gene calls are TRBV9 and TRBJ2-3; D possibly corresponds to TRBD2 (6 bases). Between the trimmed V and J ends, which lost 0 bases and 1 base, there was a span of 9 bases. CDR3 length: 15 residues. Germline V gives CDR1 SGDLS, CDR2 YYNGEE. CDR3 protein: CASSVEGGGTDTQYF. The CDR3 DNA reads as TGTGCCAGCAGCGTAGAGGGCGGGGGCACAGATACGCAGTATTTT. Complete variable domain (other parts from reference TRBV9 and TRBJ2-3): DSGVTQTPKHLITATGQRVTLRCSPRSGDLSVYWYQQSLDQGLQFLIQYYNGEERAKGNILERFSAQQFPDLHSELNLSSLELGDSALYFCASSVEGGGTDTQYFGPGTRLTVL.

The chain joins TRBV5-4 to TRBJ2-1; TRBD2 matches at 7 bases. CDR3 length: 14 amino acids. With V trimmed by 5 bases and J by 7 bases, 9 bases remained unmatched. Per germline, CDR1 SGHNT and CDR2 YYREEE (reference sequence). The DNA for the CDR3 is TGTGCCAGCAGGCATGAGGGGACTATTAATGAGCAGTTCTTC. Translated, it gives CASRHEGTINEQFF.